The 15 T cell receptor beta chains below come from one sample, sequenced in a study of cytomegalovirus exposure and HLA in healthy donors. Primers for the PCR totalled 60 Vbeta and 13 Jbeta. Some clones are missing from TCRdb's copy, which holds only in-frame ones; the method was immunoSEQ multiplex PCR. Of around 37,000 clones in the sample, around 70% were seen once. Sequencing was done on a sample of PBMCs. Receptors were obtained from a man aged 30 to 39 in good health and CMV-seronegative.

V gene TRBV10-1 combines with J gene TRBJ2-3; D ambiguous. This CDR3 contains 14 residues. Trimming removed 2 bases from V and 5 bases from J, with 11 bases in between. Germline CDR1 reads WNHNN; CDR2 reads SYGVQD (reference sequence). The CDR3 loop is CASSEEMSIDTQYF. CDR3 bases: TGCGCCAGCAGTGAGGAGATGAGTATAGATACGCAGTATTTT.

The chain uses TRBV5-4 and TRBJ2-3, with 7 bases aligning to TRBD1. The trim removed 4 bases at V and 5 bases at J, leaving 10 bases unmatched. Germline V lookup: CDR1 SGHNT, CDR2 YYREEE (reference sequence). The CDR3 has 15 residues. In nucleotides, the CDR3 is TGTGCCAGCAGCCAGGGGACAGCGAACCAAGATACGCAGTATTTT. Protein product: CASSQGTANQDTQYF.

The genes are TRBV28 and TRBJ1-5, with 8 bases identical to TRBD1. The trim removed 2 bases at V and 6 bases at J, leaving 6 bases unmatched. There are 15 residues in the CDR3. CDR1 is MDHEN, CDR2 SYDVKM, per germline. The CDR3 coding sequence is TGTGCCAGCAGTTTACCGACAGGGGCAGGTCAGCCCCAGCATTTT. Translation: CASSLPTGAGQPQHF.

This clone has more than one count but fewer than ten. The chain recombines TRBV5-1 with TRBJ2-1; 8 nucleotides agree with TRBD1. The V gene end was trimmed by 0 bases and the J gene end by 7 bases; junction bases not matched to a gene: 3. The CDR3 is 14 amino acids. From germline, CDR1 is SGHRS and CDR2 YFSETQ. The CDR3 sequence: CASSLGTGSNEQFF. The CDR3 DNA reads TGCGCCAGCAGCTTGGGGACAGGGAGTAATGAGCAGTTCTTC.

In nucleotides, the CDR3 is TGTGCCACCAGCAGAGGACAGGGTAGCACAGATACGCAGTATTTT. It encodes CATSRGQGSTDTQYF. The chain uses TRBV15 and TRBJ2-3; 7 bases map to TRBD1. The length of the CDR3 is 15 residues. With 1 base clipped from V and 0 bases from J, the junction kept 1 base outside the gene matches. Germline V gene lookup returns CDR1 LNHNV and CDR2 YYDKDF (reference sequence).

The rearrangement uses TRBV7-6 and TRBJ2-3, with 13 bases fitting TRBD2. The CDR3 has 16 amino acids. Germline CDR1 is SGHVS and CDR2 is FNYEAQ. With V trimmed by 5 bases and J by 3 bases, 5 bases remained unmatched. The CDR3 DNA reads TGTGCCAGCAGCAGTACTAGCGGGGGGGCAACAGATACGCAGTATTTT. Amino acid sequence: CASSSTSGGATDTQYF.

This chain uses TRBV7-3 with TRBJ2-1; 10 bases are shared with TRBD2. In germline, CDR1 is SGHTA, CDR2 FQGTGA. The CDR3 sequence is 14 residues long. Germline trimming cut 5 bases from V and 7 bases from J; bases unmatched to any gene: 5. CDR3 residues: CASSPGLARNEQFF. CDR3 nucleotide sequence: TGTGCCAGCAGCCCGGGACTAGCGAGGAATGAGCAGTTCTTC.

This sequence joins TRBV6-5 and TRBJ1-1; 7 bases line up with TRBD1. Germline lookup yields CDR1 MNHEY and CDR2 SVGAGI. The CDR3 is 12 residues long. V was pared by 4 bases and J by 11 bases, with 7 bases of the junction left unmatched. The chain's CDR3 is CASSSQGVDAFF. The CDR3 DNA reads TGTGCCAGCAGTTCTCAGGGGGTTGACGCTTTCTTT.

This chain uses TRBV11-2 with TRBJ2-7, with TRBD1 matching 11 bases. V lost 6 bases and J lost 6; bases outside the gene matches: 4. The CDR3 consists of 13 residues. Germline V gene sequence: CDR1 SGHAT, CDR2 FQNNGV. The CDR3: CASRAGTGGEQYF. The CDR3 DNA reads as TGTGCCAGCAGAGCCGGGACAGGGGGCGAGCAGTACTTC.

This clone was seen once. The chain joins TRBV4-1 to TRBJ2-4; the D gene is possibly TRBD1 (5 bases). V was pared by 2 bases and J by 2 bases, with 10 bases between. In germline, CDR1 is MGHRA, CDR2 YSYEKL. CDR3 length equals 15 residues. CDR3 sequence: CASSQLGASKNIQYF. The CDR3 DNA follows: TGCGCCAGCAGCCAACTTGGGGCTTCCAAAAACATTCAGTACTTC.

This chain uses TRBV7-8 with TRBJ2-5; 8 bases match TRBD2. Trimming took 4 bases from V and 1 from J; bases not matched to a gene: 8. Per germline, CDR1 SGHVS and CDR2 FQNEAQ. The CDR3 spans 16 residues. CDR3 coding DNA: TGTGCCAGCAGCTCTCCAGCGGGGGCCTCCCAAGAGACCCAGTACTTC. Its translation: CASSSPAGASQETQYF.

This chain links TRBV19 with TRBJ2-2; D possibly corresponds to TRBD1 (6 bases). The CDR3 sequence is 15 residues long. The ends were cut back, 0 bases at V and 7 bases at J, with 12 bases in the middle. From germline, CDR1 is LNHDA and CDR2 SQIVND (reference sequence). Here the CDR3 DNA reads TGTGCCAGTAGTATAGATGGACAGCTATACGGGGAGCTGTTTTTT. This sequence encodes CASSIDGQLYGELFF.

V is TRBV7-6 and J is TRBJ1-1; D is perhaps TRBD1 (6 bases). V was shortened by 6 bases and J by 5 bases, with 19 bases between the two germline ends. The CDR3 has 15 amino acids. Germline CDR1 is SGHVS and CDR2 is FNYEAQ. As DNA, the CDR3 is TGTGCCAGCAGTTCAGATGTAGGGGGAAAAACTGAAGCTTTCTTT. It translates to CASSSDVGGKTEAFF.

This clone occurred once. The rearrangement joins TRBV5-3 to TRBJ2-1; D is ambiguous. TRBV5-3 is labeled an ORF, and its function is uncertain. V was shortened by 0 bases and J by 0 bases, with 7 bases between the two germline ends. CDR3 size: 15 residues. CDR3 protein: CARSLGLVSYNEQFF. The DNA for the CDR3 is TGTGCCAGAAGCTTGGGGCTGGTCTCCTACAATGAGCAGTTCTTC.

The chain joins TRBV7-5 to TRBJ2-2; the tabulated D call, TRBD2, remains unverified against the DNA. TRBV7-5 is termed a pseudogene. There are 16 residues in the CDR3. Here the CDR3 reads CARSFVGPAGEGELFF. The CDR3 DNA is TGTGCCAGAAGCTTCGTAGGGCCCGCCGGGGAAGGGGAGCTGTTTTTT.